Each of the 29 T cell receptor beta chains below was sequenced from the same sample in a study of lymphopenia after photon versus proton radiotherapy. The table came from immunoSEQ multiplex PCR; TCRdb's copy has only in-frame clones and leaves some out. The sample includes more than 20,000 clones, roughly 85% seen only once; the top ten take about 17%. Sequencing was performed on peripheral blood, taken from a patient treated with photon-based radiotherapy. The source of these receptors is a man in his 60s with pancreatic cancer.

This chain links TRBV4-3 with TRBJ1-2, with D perhaps matching TRBD1 (5 bases). V shed 0 bases and J shed 7 bases, with 15 bases lying between them. The germline V gene encodes CDR1 LGHNA and CDR2 YSLEER. The CDR3 runs to 15 residues. The CDR3 sequence: CASSQDLGRVGGYTF. In DNA, the CDR3 is TGCGCCAGCAGCCAAGATCTCGGCAGGGTGGGTGGCTACACCTTC.

The J gene is TRBJ1-5, the V gene TRBV9, with D possibly matching TRBD1 (5 bases). Germline CDR1 SGDLS, CDR2 YYNGEE. CDR3 length: 15 amino acids. Trimming pared 0 bases from V and 3 bases from J, leaving 10 bases between. The CDR3 coding sequence is TGTGCCAGCAGCGTAGGGGCAGGGAACAATCAGCCCCAGCATTTT. Its protein is CASSVGAGNNQPQHF.

The genes are TRBV4-1 and TRBJ2-7; the D is unclear. The CDR3 runs to 16 residues. The germline V gene has CDR1 MGHRA and CDR2 YSYEKL. V lost 3 bases and J lost 2, with 17 bases in between. The CDR3 nucleotides read TGCGCCAGCAGCCACGAACCTCAGACCCTCACCTACGAGCAGTACTTC. This encodes CASSHEPQTLTYEQYF.

This sequence joins TRBV6-8 and TRBJ2-7; D is possibly TRBD1 (5 bases). From germline, CDR1 is MNHGY and CDR2 SAAAGT. Trimming removed 5 bases at V and 2 bases at J, with 13 bases between. This CDR3 contains 14 residues. CDR3 protein: CASSEDIGAYEQYF. CDR3 DNA sequence: TGTGCCAGCAGTGAAGATATAGGGGCCTACGAGCAGTACTTC.

The V and J genes are TRBV6-5 and TRBJ1-2; 11 bases are a match to TRBD1. CDR1 is MNHEY and CDR2 is SVGAGI in the germline V gene. After removal of 2 bases from V and 4 bases from J, the junction contained 6 bases not matched to a gene. The CDR3 loop spans 16 amino acids. The CDR3 protein is CASSYVRTGGGYGYTF. CDR3 in DNA: TGTGCCAGCAGTTACGTCAGGACAGGGGGCGGCTATGGCTACACCTTC.

The rearrangement joins TRBV30 to TRBJ2-2; weak D call: TRBD1 (6 bases). CDR3 length: 13 residues. CDR1 is GTSNPN and CDR2 is SVGIG in the germline V gene (reference sequence). Trimming stripped 5 bases from V and 5 bases from J, with 12 bases between. CDR3 protein: CAWRSTGTGELFF. Here the CDR3 DNA reads TGTGCCTGGCGGAGCACAGGGACCGGGGAGCTGTTTTTT.

V is TRBV5-1 and J is TRBJ2-3; D not resolved. The CDR3 is 16 amino acids. Trimming shortened V by 1 base and J by 2 bases, and 14 bases separated the two germline ends. Germline loops: CDR1 SGHRS, CDR2 YFSETQ. CDR3 nucleotides: TGCGCCAGCAGCTTGAGCATGCTGGGTACCACAGATACGCAGTATTTT. It codes for CASSLSMLGTTDTQYF.

CDR3 protein: CASSTWPGTSNTQYF. The CDR3 nucleotides read TGTGCCAGCAGCACCTGGCCAGGAACCTCCAATACGCAGTATTTT. J is TRBJ2-3 and V is TRBV5-6; D call uncertain. V dropped 4 bases and J dropped 7 bases, with 19 bases sitting between them. Germline-derived CDR1 and CDR2 are SGHDT and YYEEEE. The CDR3 is 15 amino acids.

The count of this clone is one. The CDR3 DNA reads as TGTGCCAGCAGTTTCAGGGTAGACTCCTACAATGAGCAGTTCTTC. Protein product: CASSFRVDSYNEQFF. This chain connects TRBV27 to TRBJ2-1; the D gene is possibly TRBD1 (5 bases). With 3 bases removed from V and 0 bases from J, the gap between germline ends came to 9 bases. Germline V lookup: CDR1 MNHEY, CDR2 SMNVEV (reference sequence). The CDR3 spans 15 residues.

The CDR3: CASSLVPSGGNEQFF. CDR3 DNA sequence: TGCGCCAGCAGCTTGGTTCCTAGCGGGGGGAATGAGCAGTTCTTC. The chain couples TRBV5-1 to TRBJ2-1, with TRBD2 matching over 11 bases. Germline V gene sequence: CDR1 SGHRS, CDR2 YFSETQ. After removal of 0 bases from V and 7 bases from J, the junction contained 3 bases not matched to a gene. This CDR3 has 15 residues.

This clone was detected a few times. The chain combines TRBV14 with TRBJ2-2; D is ambiguous. V was trimmed by 2 bases and J by 5 bases, leaving 12 bases between them. The CDR3 has 15 residues. Germline V gene lookup returns CDR1 SGHDN and CDR2 FVKESK. The CDR3 DNA sequence: TGTGCCAGCAGCCAACACCCCAGGTTTACCGGGGAGCTGTTTTTT. Translated, it gives CASSQHPRFTGELFF. Drawing the rest from reference TRBV14 and TRBJ2-2, the complete variable domain is EAGVTQFPSHSVIEKGQTVTLRCDPISGHDNLYWYRRVMGKEIKFLLHFVKESKQDESGMPNNRFLAERTGGTYSTLKVQPAELEDSGVYFCASSQHPRFTGELFFGEGSRLTVL.

The chain joins TRBV7-9 to TRBJ1-1, with a weak D call TRBD1 (5 bases). Trimming pared 1 base from V and 8 bases from J, leaving 8 bases between. Germline V CDR1 and CDR2: SEHNR, FQNEAQ (reference sequence). CDR3 length: 12 residues. The CDR3 DNA is TGTGCCAGCAGCTTAGGTGGGGGGGAAGCTTTCTTT. This sequence encodes CASSLGGGEAFF.

The J gene is TRBJ2-7, the V gene TRBV4-1; 7 bases agree with TRBD2. This CDR3 region has 16 residues. The junction had 9 bases not matched to a gene; V was cut back by 3 bases and J by 1 base. Looked up from germline, CDR1 is MGHRA and CDR2 is YSYEKL. DNA of the CDR3: TGCGCCAGCAGCCAGGAGGGAGGGACCAATTCCTACGAGCAGTACTTC. This gives the protein CASSQEGGTNSYEQYF.

The CDR3 DNA reads TGTGCCACCAGCAGAGATCGTCGCTGGGATGAGCAGTTCTTC. Translation: CATSRDRRWDEQFF. V and J are TRBV15 and TRBJ2-1; D unresolved. V was pared by 0 bases and J by 8 bases, with 11 bases between. Germline CDR1 and CDR2: LNHNV and YYDKDF (reference sequence). The CDR3 covers 14 residues. Full variable domain (remainder filled in from reference TRBV15 and TRBJ2-1): DAMVIQNPRYQVTQFGKPVTLSCSQTLNHNVMYWYQQKSSQAPKLLFHYYDKDFNNEADTPDNFQSRRPNTSFCFLDIRSPGLGDTAMYLCATSRDRRWDEQFFGPGTRLTVL.

This chain joins TRBV9 and TRBJ1-1; weak D call: TRBD1 (6 bases). The CDR3 extends over 15 amino acids. Germline V gives CDR1 SGDLS, CDR2 YYNGEE. The V end was cut by 3 bases, the J end by 1 base, with 13 bases between. The DNA of the CDR3 is TGTGCCAGCAGCGCAGGACAGCTGAGGAACACTGAAGCTTTCTTT. Translating it yields CASSAGQLRNTEAFF.

The CDR3 DNA reads as TGCGCCAGCAGCTTACAGGGGGCCCCTAACTATGGCTACACCTTC. It specifies CASSLQGAPNYGYTF. The rearrangement uses TRBV5-1 and TRBJ1-2, with 9 bases aligning to TRBD1. The length of the CDR3 is 15 residues. Germline V gene lookup returns CDR1 SGHRS and CDR2 YFSETQ. V shed 2 bases and J 0 bases; nucleotides not matched to a gene: 2.

The chain uses TRBV11-2 and TRBJ1-1; D unclear. CDR3 length equals 14 residues. The ends were cut back, 1 base at V and 1 base at J, with 7 bases in the middle. Per germline, CDR1 SGHAT and CDR2 FQNNGV. DNA of the CDR3: TGTGCCAGCAGCTTAGTTTTCGGGAACACTGAAGCTTTCTTT. Encoded protein: CASSLVFGNTEAFF.

The chain is built from TRBV7-2 and TRBJ2-5; 8 bases line up with TRBD2. The ends lost 5 bases at V and 4 bases at J; junction bases unmatched: 12. Germline V gene data show CDR1 as SGHTA and CDR2 as FQGNSA. The CDR3 totals 16 residues. In DNA form, the CDR3 reads TGTGCCAGCAGCCTGTCACTAGCGGCCAGGGGAGAGACCCAGTACTTC. The encoded protein is CASSLSLAARGETQYF.

The chain has TRBV5-1 and TRBJ2-5; D not resolved. The CDR3 totals 11 residues. Germline V gene sequence: CDR1 SGHRS, CDR2 YFSETQ. V lost 4 bases and J 5 bases, leaving 6 bases between the germline ends. Here the CDR3 DNA reads TGCGCCAGCAGCCAGTTGGAGACCCAGTACTTC. Translated: CASSQLETQYF.

This chain connects TRBV7-6 to TRBJ1-5; TRBD1 agrees at 7 bases. V was pared by 5 bases and J by 7 bases, with 8 bases of the junction left unmatched. The CDR3 is made up of 14 amino acids. The germline V gene has CDR1 SGHVS and CDR2 FNYEAQ. The CDR3 DNA reads as TGTGCCAGCAGCCAAGGGGGCGCGGGGCAGCCCCAGCATTTT. As protein: CASSQGGAGQPQHF.

About this clone itself: A read error may account for a junction end that differs from germline. The chain links TRBV6-6 to TRBJ2-5, with D hard to call. CDR3 length: 11 residues. Germline V CDR1 and CDR2: MNHNY, SVGAGI (reference sequence). CDR3 sequence: CANSYAEPQYF. CDR3 DNA: TGTGCCAACAGTTACGCAGAGCCCCAGTACTTC.

This chain connects TRBV7-3 to TRBJ1-3; D uncertain. CDR1 SGHTA and CDR2 FQGTGA come from the germline V gene. The CDR3 runs 16 residues. V lost 2 bases and J 0 bases, leaving 11 bases between the germline ends. The CDR3 sequence: CASSLVGSHSGNTIYF. The CDR3 DNA is TGTGCCAGCAGCTTAGTCGGAAGCCACTCTGGAAACACCATATATTTT.

This clone appeared a few times. The V gene is TRBV6-5, the J gene TRBJ1-2, with D perhaps matching TRBD1 (6 bases). The germline V gene encodes CDR1 MNHEY and CDR2 SVGAGI. The CDR3 runs 14 residues. Trimming took off 5 bases at V and 4 bases at J, with 14 bases between the two ends. The CDR3 loop is CASSVFPRGYGYTF. The CDR3 nucleotides are TGTGCCAGCAGTGTGTTTCCCAGGGGCTATGGCTACACCTTC.

This chain joins TRBV30 and TRBJ1-6, with 10 bases fitting TRBD1. The CDR3 totals 14 residues. Trimming cost V 4 bases and J 8 bases; bases outside gene matches: 5. CDR1 and CDR2 from the germline V gene are GTSNPN and SVGIG (reference sequence). The CDR3 DNA is TGTGCCTGGATGGACAGGGGGTGGGATTCACCCCTCCACTTT. Translated: CAWMDRGWDSPLHF.

V and J are TRBV5-1 and TRBJ2-2; maybe TRBD1 (6 bases). The germline CDR1 and CDR2 sequences are SGHRS and YFSETQ. The CDR3 covers 15 residues. The V and J ends lost 3 bases and 1 base respectively, with 10 bases between them. CDR3 nucleotide sequence: TGCGCCAGCAGCTGGTCGACAGGGAACACCGGGGAGCTGTTTTTT. Translated, it gives CASSWSTGNTGELFF. Filled out from reference TRBV5-1 and TRBJ2-2, the complete variable domain reads KAGVTQTPRYLIKTRGQQVTLSCSPISGHRSVSWYQQTPGQGLQFLFEYFSETQRNKGNFPGRFSGRQFSNSRSEMNVSTLELGDSALYLCASSWSTGNTGELFFGEGSRLTVL.

The chain is built from TRBV10-3 and TRBJ2-1, with 13 bases aligning to TRBD2. The CDR3 has 16 residues. In germline, CDR1 is ENHRY, CDR2 SYGVKD. V lost 6 bases, J lost 10 bases, and 12 bases stayed unmatched. The CDR3 DNA sequence: TGTGCCATCAGCACTAGCGGGGGGGCCGGGACCCGGGAGCAGTTCTTC. Its protein product is CAISTSGGAGTREQFF.

The chain recombines TRBV15 with TRBJ2-7; D unclear. The CDR3 runs 14 residues. Germline CDR1 and CDR2: LNHNV and YYDKDF (reference sequence). Trimming pared 2 bases from V and 0 bases from J, leaving 8 bases between. Here the CDR3 reads CATSRNSYSYEQYF. The CDR3 DNA sequence: TGTGCCACCAGCAGAAACAGCTACTCCTACGAGCAGTACTTC.

The rearrangement links TRBV6-4 to TRBJ2-3; TRBD2 aligns across 9 bases. Germline lookup yields CDR1 MRHNA and CDR2 SNTAGT. The V and J ends lost 4 bases and 1 base, in that order; junction bases with no gene match: 3. The CDR3 length is 15 residues. CDR3 loop: CASSAAGGGTDTQYF. In DNA form, the CDR3 reads TGTGCCAGCAGTGCGGCGGGGGGGGGCACAGATACGCAGTATTTT.

This clone was seen a handful of times. The chain joins TRBV4-2 to TRBJ1-6; D gene ambiguous. CDR3 size: 16 residues. Germline V gene sequence: CDR1 LGHNA, CDR2 YNFKEQ. Trimming removed 8 bases from V and 8 bases from J, with 22 bases in between. The CDR3 here is CASSSARDLLDSPLHF. CDR3 nucleotide sequence: TGTGCCAGCTCCAGTGCGCGGGATTTACTCGATTCACCCCTCCACTTT.